These T cell receptor beta chains were read from a single sample in a study of blood T cells in healthy people across ages. Each CDR3 protein is one row after TCRdb ran MiXCR on the 5' RACE reads. The table lists around 1.5 million distinct CDR3 sequences, roughly 45% of them singletons. Specimen: blood. These receptors were taken from a woman between 18 and 30 years old in good health. Both conserved end residues are part of each CDR3. Each record gives: V gene, clone size, J gene, D gene, CDR3 DNA, CDR3 protein. The D gene is left open where the match is weak. Clone size appears in some rows only: once, few, many, or a class for an expanded clone.

TRBV4-1	few	TRBJ2-5	TRBD2	TGCGCCAGCAGCCATCCAATGGGACTAGCGGGGGAAGAGACCCAGTACTTC	CASSHPMGLAGEETQYF
TRBV13	NA	TRBJ2-7	TRBD2	TGTGCCAGCAGCCCCAGGACTAGCGGGGACAATGAGCAGTACTTC	CASSPRTSGDNEQYF
TRBV18	few	TRBJ1-2	NA	TGTGCCAGCTCACCCCTTCAGACAACCTATGGCTACACCTTC	CASSPLQTTYGYTF
TRBV12-5	few	TRBJ2-1	NA	TGTGCTAGTGGGAGGGGGGACTATAGCTACAATGAGCAGTTCTTC	CASGRGDYSYNEQFF
TRBV7-3	many	TRBJ2-3	TRBD2	TGTGCCAGCAGTCAAGCCCTAGCGGGCACAGATACGCAGTATTTT	CASSQALAGTDTQYF
TRBV28	few	TRBJ2-7	NA	TGTGCCAGCAGTTTAGGGAGGCTGGGGGTGAGCTCCTACGAGCAGTACTTC	CASSLGRLGVSSYEQYF
TRBV12-3/TRBV12-4	NA	TRBJ1-1	NA	TGTGCCAGCAGGTGGGACCGGGTGGGGAACACTGAAGCTTTCTTT	CASRWDRVGNTEAFF
TRBV5-1	NA	TRBJ2-5	NA	TGTGCCAGCAGTTTGTTACAGGGTCAAGAGACCCAGTACTTC	CASSLLQGQETQYF
TRBV18	NA	TRBJ2-6	NA	TGTGCCAGCTCACCAGGGACTGGTGAGGCCAACGTCCTGACTTTC	CASSPGTGEANVLTF
TRBV29-1	NA	TRBJ2-5	NA	TGCAGCGCCCGACAGGCGCTAATCTACAATGAGCAGTACTTC	CSARQALIYNEQYF
TRBV3-1	NA	TRBJ2-7	NA	TGTGCCAGCAGCCAACTCCACGAGCAGTACTTC	CASSQLHEQYF
TRBV27	NA	TRBJ2-1	NA	TGTGCCTGCGTGATCAATGAGCAGTTCTTC	CACVINEQFF